This passage covers 10 T cell receptor beta chains from one sample sequenced in a study of Graves' ophthalmopathy and Graves' hyperthyroidism. CDR3 regions of TCR beta were amplified from RNA transcripts. HTBI primers were used in a first-round RT-PCR, which preceded a second-round multiplex PCR. TCRdb re-called the multiplex PCR reads with MiXCR, one entry per CDR3 protein. Of fewer than 400,000 distinct CDR3 sequences listed, 15% to 20% are singletons. Sequencing was performed on peripheral blood. The receptor set was obtained from a woman aged 18-29 years with Graves' ophthalmopathy.

The J gene is TRBJ2-2, the V gene TRBV11-1; TRBD1 agrees at 12 bases. Germline CDR1 SGHAT, CDR2 FQDESV (reference sequence). The trim removed 1 base at V and 6 bases at J, leaving 9 bases unmatched. This CDR3 has 18 residues. The CDR3 here is CASSLDSVGTGGAGELFF. CDR3 nucleotide sequence: TGTGCCAGCAGCTTAGATTCGGTCGGGACAGGGGGCGCCGGGGAGCTGTTTTTT.

The sample holds many counts of this clonotype. This chain joins TRBV6-5 and TRBJ2-7, with D possibly being TRBD2 (6 bases). CDR1 is MNHEY, CDR2 SVGAGI, per germline. This CDR3 has 14 amino acids. The V and J ends lost 2 bases and 3 bases respectively, with 11 bases between them. For the CDR3, the DNA is TGTGCCAGCAGTTACGGGACTCTCCGCTACGAGCAGTACTTC. Translated, it gives CASSYGTLRYEQYF.

This clonotype occurred many times. The chain links TRBV4-3 to TRBJ1-1; D gene ambiguous. Germline CDR1 reads LGHNA; CDR2 reads YSLEER. This CDR3 region has 13 residues. Trimming stripped 0 bases from V and 4 bases from J, with 6 bases between. CDR3 in amino acids: CASSQEPATEAFF. The CDR3 DNA follows: TGCGCCAGCAGCCAAGAACCGGCCACTGAAGCTTTCTTT.

This clonotype was seen ten or more times. The chain carries TRBV2 and TRBJ2-5; D might be TRBD2 (6 bases). CDR3 size: 10 residues. V dropped 8 bases and J dropped 7 bases, with 8 bases sitting between them. Germline loops: CDR1 SNHLY, CDR2 FYNNEI. Written as DNA, the CDR3 is TGTGCCAGCGGGGAGGCGACCCAGTACTTC. Its protein product is CASGEATQYF.

This chain joins TRBV24-1 and TRBJ2-5; tentatively, D is TRBD2 (5 bases). This CDR3 comprises 15 residues. CDR1 and CDR2 from the germline V gene are KGHDR and SFDVKD. V dropped 6 bases and J dropped 0 bases, with 13 bases sitting between them. This CDR3 is CATSSTTRYQETQYF. In DNA, the CDR3 is TGTGCCACCAGTTCTACCACTAGGTACCAAGAGACCCAGTACTTC.

The genes are TRBV27 and TRBJ2-3, with TRBD1 matching over 7 bases. Germline V gene sequence: CDR1 MNHEY, CDR2 SMNVEV (reference sequence). This CDR3 spans 15 amino acids. The J segment lost 1 base and the V segment lost 6 bases, leaving 7 bases of the junction unmatched. The CDR3, as DNA: TGTGCCAGCAGCCGACAGGGAACAGGCACAGATACGCAGTATTTT. Translating it yields CASSRQGTGTDTQYF.

Ten or more counts support this clonotype. CDR3 in amino acids: CASSPTPGADANTGELFF. In DNA form, the CDR3 reads TGTGCCAGCAGCCCCACGCCCGGGGCAGACGCGAACACCGGGGAGCTGTTTTTT. The J gene is TRBJ2-2, the V gene TRBV11-2; D tentatively reads TRBD1 or TRBD2 (5 bases each). The CDR3 sequence is 18 residues long. Germline V gene lookup returns CDR1 SGHAT and CDR2 FQNNGV. Trimming shortened V by 5 bases and J by 0 bases, and 19 bases separated the two germline ends.

This clonotype was observed many times. CDR3 coding DNA: TGTGCCAGTAGTAAAGCCCGGGACAGGGGGGGCCAGCCCCAGCATTTT. As protein: CASSKARDRGGQPQHF. The chain employs TRBV19 and TRBJ1-5; TRBD1 matches 11 bases. V dropped 4 bases and J dropped 7; count of bases not matched to a gene: 9. The V gene's germline CDR1 is LNHDA and CDR2 SQIVND (reference sequence). This CDR3 contains 16 residues.

This clonotype was detected ten times or more. The chain employs TRBV7-2 and TRBJ2-7, with 10 bases fitting TRBD2. Germline values: CDR1 SGHTA, CDR2 FQGNSA. This CDR3 has 15 amino acids. The junction had 6 bases not matched to a gene; V was cut back by 5 bases and J by 2 bases. CDR3 amino acids: CASSQGSGGTYEQYF. CDR3 sequence (DNA): TGTGCCAGCAGCCAGGGTAGCGGGGGGACCTACGAGCAGTACTTC.

This clonotype has at least ten counts. The chain combines TRBV27 with TRBJ1-6, with a tentative D call TRBD1 (6 bases). CDR3 length: 16 amino acids. Trimming took 0 bases from V and 8 from J, leaving 14 bases between them. Germline V gene sequence: CDR1 MNHEY, CDR2 SMNVEV (reference sequence). The CDR3 is CASSLSGHRPYSPLHF. The CDR3 DNA reads as TGTGCCAGCAGTTTATCGGGACACCGTCCTTATTCACCCCTCCACTTT.